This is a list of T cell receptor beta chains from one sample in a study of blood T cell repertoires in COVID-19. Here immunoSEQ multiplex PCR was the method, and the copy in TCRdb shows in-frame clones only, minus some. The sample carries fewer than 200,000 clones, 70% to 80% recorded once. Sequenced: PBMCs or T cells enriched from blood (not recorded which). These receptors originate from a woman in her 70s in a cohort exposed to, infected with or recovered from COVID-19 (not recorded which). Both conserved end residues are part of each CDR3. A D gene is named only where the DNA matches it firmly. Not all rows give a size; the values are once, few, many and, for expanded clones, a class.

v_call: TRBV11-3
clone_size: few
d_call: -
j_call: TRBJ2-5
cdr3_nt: TGTGCCAGCAGCTTAGCGGGAGAGACCCAGTACTTC
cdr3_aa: CASSLAGETQYF

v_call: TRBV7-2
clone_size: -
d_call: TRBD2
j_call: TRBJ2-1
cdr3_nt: TGTGCCAGCAGCTTAGCTCCTAGCGGGTACAATGAGCAGTTCTTC
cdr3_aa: CASSLAPSGYNEQFF

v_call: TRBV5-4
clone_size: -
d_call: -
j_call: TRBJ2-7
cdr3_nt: TGTGCCAGCAGCTTGGGGATCCAGGGGCCCTACGAGCAGTACTTC
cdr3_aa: CASSLGIQGPYEQYF

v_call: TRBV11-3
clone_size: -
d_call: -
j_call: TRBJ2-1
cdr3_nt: TGTGCCAGCAGCTTAGAGTGGCAGAACAATGAGCAGTTCTTC
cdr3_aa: CASSLEWQNNEQFF

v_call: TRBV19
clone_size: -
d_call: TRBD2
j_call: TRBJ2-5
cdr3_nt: TGTGCCAGTAGACCCCTAGCGGGCGTGGAGACCCAGTACTTC
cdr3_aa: CASRPLAGVETQYF

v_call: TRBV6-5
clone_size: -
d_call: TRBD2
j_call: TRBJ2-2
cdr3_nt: TGTGCCAGCAGTTACTCCGCGGGAGAGGGCACCGGGGAGCTGTTTTTT
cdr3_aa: CASSYSAGEGTGELFF

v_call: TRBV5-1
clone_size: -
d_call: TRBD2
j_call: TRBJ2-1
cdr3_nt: TGCGCCAGCAGTAGCGGGAGTTACAATGAGCAGTTCTTC
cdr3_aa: CASSSGSYNEQFF

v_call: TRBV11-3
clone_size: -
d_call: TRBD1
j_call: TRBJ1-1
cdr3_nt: TGTGCCAGCAGCTTCGAATCAGGGGGGTACACTGAAGCTTTCTTT
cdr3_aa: CASSFESGGYTEAFF

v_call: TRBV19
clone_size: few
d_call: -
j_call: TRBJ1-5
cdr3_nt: TGTGCCAGTAGTACGAACAGCTTCCCCCAGCCCCAGCATTTT
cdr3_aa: CASSTNSFPQPQHF

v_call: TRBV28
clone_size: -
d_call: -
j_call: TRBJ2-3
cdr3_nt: TGTGCCAGCCACAGTTCAGGGGCGATGACAGATACGCAGTATTTT
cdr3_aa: CASHSSGAMTDTQYF

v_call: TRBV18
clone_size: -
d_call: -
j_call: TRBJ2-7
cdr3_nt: TGTGCCAGCTCACTCTCCAGTGGCGAGCAGTACTTC
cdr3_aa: CASSLSSGEQYF

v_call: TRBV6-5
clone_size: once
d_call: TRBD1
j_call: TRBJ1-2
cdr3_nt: TGTGCCAGCAGTTCTACAGGGGCTGGTGGCTACACCTTC
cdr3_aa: CASSSTGAGGYTF

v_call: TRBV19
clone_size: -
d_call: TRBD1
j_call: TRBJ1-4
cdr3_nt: TGTGCCAGTAAGGTCTCGGGACAGCTTAATGAAAAACTGTTTTTT
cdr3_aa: CASKVSGQLNEKLFF

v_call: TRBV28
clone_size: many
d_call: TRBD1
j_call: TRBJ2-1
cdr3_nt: TGTGCCAGCAAACAGGGGACCGACAATGAGCAGTTCTTC
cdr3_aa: CASKQGTDNEQFF

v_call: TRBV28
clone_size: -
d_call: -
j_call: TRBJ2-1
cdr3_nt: TGTGCCAGCACGGCCTCCGGACTCTCCTACAATGAGCAGTTCTTC
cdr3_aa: CASTASGLSYNEQFF

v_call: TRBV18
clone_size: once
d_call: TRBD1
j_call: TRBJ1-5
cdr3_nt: TGTGCCAGCTCACCGTCCGGACAGGTCAATCAGCCCCAGCATTTT
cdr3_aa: CASSPSGQVNQPQHF

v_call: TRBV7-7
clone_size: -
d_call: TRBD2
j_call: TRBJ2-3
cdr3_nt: TGTGCTAGCAGCCCGGGACTAGCGGGAGCGACAGATACGCAGTATTTT
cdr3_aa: CASSPGLAGATDTQYF

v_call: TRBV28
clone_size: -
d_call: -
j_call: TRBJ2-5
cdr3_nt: TGTGCCAGCAGCCAAACAGGGATACAAGAGACCCAGTACTTC
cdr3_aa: CASSQTGIQETQYF

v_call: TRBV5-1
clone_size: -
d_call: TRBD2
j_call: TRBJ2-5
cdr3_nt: TGCGCCAGCAGCTTAGCTAGCGGGTTGGAAGAGACCCAGTACTTC
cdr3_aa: CASSLASGLEETQYF

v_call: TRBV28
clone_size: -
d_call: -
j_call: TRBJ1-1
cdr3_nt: TGTGCCAGCCGCTTGAGGGATGAAGCTTTCTTT
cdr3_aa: CASRLRDEAFF

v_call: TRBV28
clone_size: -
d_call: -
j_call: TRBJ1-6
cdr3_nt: TGTGCCACCGCCCGGGTTCGCAATTCACCCCTCCACTTT
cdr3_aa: CATARVRNSPLHF

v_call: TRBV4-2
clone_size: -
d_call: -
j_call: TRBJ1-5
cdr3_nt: TGTGCCAGCAGCCAAGAACGTCGTTCGGATCAGCCCCAGCATTTT
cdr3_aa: CASSQERRSDQPQHF

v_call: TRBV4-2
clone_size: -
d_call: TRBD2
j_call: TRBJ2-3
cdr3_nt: TGTGCCAGCAGCCAACCTGGGACTAGCGGCACAGATACGCAGTATTTT
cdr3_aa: CASSQPGTSGTDTQYF

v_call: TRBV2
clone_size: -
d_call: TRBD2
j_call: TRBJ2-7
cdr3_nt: TGTGCCAGCAGTGATATGGGCCTAGCGGATTTTTCCTACGAGCAGTACTTC
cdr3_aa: CASSDMGLADFSYEQYF

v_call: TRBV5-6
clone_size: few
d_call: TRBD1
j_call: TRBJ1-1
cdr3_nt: TGTGCCAGCAGCTTGGGTAACCGGGACAGGGGAGCTTTCTTT
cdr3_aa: CASSLGNRDRGAFF